This T cell receptor (beta chain) was retrieved from a study of shared clonotypes between healthy human individuals. This clone was observed a single time. Profiling relied on immunoSEQ multiplex PCR, and the TCRdb table lists in-frame clones only, not all of them. The sample lists over 400,000 clones; more than 65% were seen once. V lost 3 bases to trimming and J lost 3 bases, with 17 bases between them. This CDR3 contains 15 residues. Germline CDR1 reads GTSNPN; CDR2 reads SVGIG (reference sequence). V and J are TRBV30 and TRBJ2-5, with TRBD2 as a possible D gene (6 bases). Sample: PBMCs. The sequence derives from a woman aged 40 to 55 in good health. Some clones in this sample may be carry-over from other donors' samples. The DNA of the CDR3 is TGTGCCTGGAGCTTGAATGTGGCGGGAAAAGAGACCCAGTACTTC. Translating it yields CAWSLNVAGKETQYF.